The clone carrying this T cell receptor beta chain is a singleton in its sample. This entry comes from a study of technical replicates of blood from several donors. The V gene end was trimmed by 0 bases and the J gene end by 11 bases; junction bases not matched to a gene: 18. This CDR3 is 17 amino acids long. Germline values: CDR1 SNHLY, CDR2 FYNNEI. Some clones are missing from TCRdb's copy, which holds only in-frame ones; the method was immunoSEQ multiplex PCR. The sample includes 55,000 to 85,000 clones, about 97% of them seen just once. Material: T cells isolated from PBMCs. This receptor was obtained from a human donor in good health. This rearrangement joins TRBV2 to TRBJ1-1; 7 bases are shared with TRBD1. This chain's CDR3 is CASSEAPVLPQGFTAFF. Written as DNA, the CDR3 is TGTGCCAGCAGTGAAGCGCCCGTACTTCCACAGGGGTTTACCGCTTTCTTT. The whole variable domain, remainder taken from reference TRBV2 and TRBJ1-1, is EPEVTQTPSHQVTQMGQEVILRCVPISNHLYFYWYRQILGQKVEFLVSFYNNEISEKSEIFDDQFSVERPDGSNFTLKIRSTKLEDSAMYFCASSEAPVLPQGFTAFFGQGTRLTVV.